This T cell receptor beta chain comes out of a study of blood T cell repertoires in COVID-19. Study-wide background: Material from acute and convalescent COVID-19 was sourced from the United States, Italy and Spain.

Sequenced by immunoSEQ multiplex PCR; TCRdb stores in-frame clones only, minus some. The repertoire includes 95,000 to 150,000 clones, 81% of them detected once, and about 15% sits in the top ten. Germline V CDR1 and CDR2: SGHKS, YYEKEE (reference sequence). Trimming cost V 3 bases and J 3 bases, with 12 bases left between them. CDR3 length: 14 amino acids. Patients from Seattle were sampled longitudinally, starting during active infection. The sample taken for sequencing was peripheral blood. This sequence joins TRBV5-5 and TRBJ1-1; D is ambiguous. This TCR came from a man aged 25-40 years with COVID-19, enrolled during active disease. CDR3 sequence (DNA): TGTGCCAGCAGCTCGCGTGGCGGGGACACTGAAGCTTTCTTT. Its translation is CASSSRGGDTEAFF.